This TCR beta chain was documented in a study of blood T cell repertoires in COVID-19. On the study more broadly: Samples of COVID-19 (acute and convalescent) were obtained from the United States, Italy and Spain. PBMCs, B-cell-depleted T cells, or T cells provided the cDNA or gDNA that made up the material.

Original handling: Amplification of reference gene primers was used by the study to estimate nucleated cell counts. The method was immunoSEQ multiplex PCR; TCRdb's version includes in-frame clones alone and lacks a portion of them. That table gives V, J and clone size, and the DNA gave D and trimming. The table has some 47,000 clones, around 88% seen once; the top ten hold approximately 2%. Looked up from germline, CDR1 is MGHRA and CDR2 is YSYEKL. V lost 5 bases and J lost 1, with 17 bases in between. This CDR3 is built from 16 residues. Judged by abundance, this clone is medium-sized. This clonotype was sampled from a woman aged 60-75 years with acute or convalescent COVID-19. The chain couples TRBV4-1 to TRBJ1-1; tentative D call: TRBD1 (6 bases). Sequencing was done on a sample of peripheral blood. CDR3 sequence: CASSSGHDLPNTEAFF. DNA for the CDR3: TGCGCCAGCAGCTCGGGACATGACCTACCGAACACTGAAGCTTTCTTT.